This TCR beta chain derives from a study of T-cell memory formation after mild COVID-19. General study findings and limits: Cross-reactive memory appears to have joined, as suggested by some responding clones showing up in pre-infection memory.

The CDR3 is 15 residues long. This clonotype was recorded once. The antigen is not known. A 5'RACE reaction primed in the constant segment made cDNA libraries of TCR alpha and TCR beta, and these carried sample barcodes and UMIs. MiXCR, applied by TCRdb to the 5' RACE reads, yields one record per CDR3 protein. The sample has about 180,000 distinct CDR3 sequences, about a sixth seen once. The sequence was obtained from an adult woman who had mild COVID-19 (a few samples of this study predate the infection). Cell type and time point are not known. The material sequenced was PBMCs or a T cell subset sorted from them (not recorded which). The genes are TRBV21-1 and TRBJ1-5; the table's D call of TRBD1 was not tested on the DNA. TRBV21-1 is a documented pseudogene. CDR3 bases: TGTGCCAGCAGCGAGAGACAGGGGAAGAATCAGCCCCAGCATTTT. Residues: CASSERQGKNQPQHF.